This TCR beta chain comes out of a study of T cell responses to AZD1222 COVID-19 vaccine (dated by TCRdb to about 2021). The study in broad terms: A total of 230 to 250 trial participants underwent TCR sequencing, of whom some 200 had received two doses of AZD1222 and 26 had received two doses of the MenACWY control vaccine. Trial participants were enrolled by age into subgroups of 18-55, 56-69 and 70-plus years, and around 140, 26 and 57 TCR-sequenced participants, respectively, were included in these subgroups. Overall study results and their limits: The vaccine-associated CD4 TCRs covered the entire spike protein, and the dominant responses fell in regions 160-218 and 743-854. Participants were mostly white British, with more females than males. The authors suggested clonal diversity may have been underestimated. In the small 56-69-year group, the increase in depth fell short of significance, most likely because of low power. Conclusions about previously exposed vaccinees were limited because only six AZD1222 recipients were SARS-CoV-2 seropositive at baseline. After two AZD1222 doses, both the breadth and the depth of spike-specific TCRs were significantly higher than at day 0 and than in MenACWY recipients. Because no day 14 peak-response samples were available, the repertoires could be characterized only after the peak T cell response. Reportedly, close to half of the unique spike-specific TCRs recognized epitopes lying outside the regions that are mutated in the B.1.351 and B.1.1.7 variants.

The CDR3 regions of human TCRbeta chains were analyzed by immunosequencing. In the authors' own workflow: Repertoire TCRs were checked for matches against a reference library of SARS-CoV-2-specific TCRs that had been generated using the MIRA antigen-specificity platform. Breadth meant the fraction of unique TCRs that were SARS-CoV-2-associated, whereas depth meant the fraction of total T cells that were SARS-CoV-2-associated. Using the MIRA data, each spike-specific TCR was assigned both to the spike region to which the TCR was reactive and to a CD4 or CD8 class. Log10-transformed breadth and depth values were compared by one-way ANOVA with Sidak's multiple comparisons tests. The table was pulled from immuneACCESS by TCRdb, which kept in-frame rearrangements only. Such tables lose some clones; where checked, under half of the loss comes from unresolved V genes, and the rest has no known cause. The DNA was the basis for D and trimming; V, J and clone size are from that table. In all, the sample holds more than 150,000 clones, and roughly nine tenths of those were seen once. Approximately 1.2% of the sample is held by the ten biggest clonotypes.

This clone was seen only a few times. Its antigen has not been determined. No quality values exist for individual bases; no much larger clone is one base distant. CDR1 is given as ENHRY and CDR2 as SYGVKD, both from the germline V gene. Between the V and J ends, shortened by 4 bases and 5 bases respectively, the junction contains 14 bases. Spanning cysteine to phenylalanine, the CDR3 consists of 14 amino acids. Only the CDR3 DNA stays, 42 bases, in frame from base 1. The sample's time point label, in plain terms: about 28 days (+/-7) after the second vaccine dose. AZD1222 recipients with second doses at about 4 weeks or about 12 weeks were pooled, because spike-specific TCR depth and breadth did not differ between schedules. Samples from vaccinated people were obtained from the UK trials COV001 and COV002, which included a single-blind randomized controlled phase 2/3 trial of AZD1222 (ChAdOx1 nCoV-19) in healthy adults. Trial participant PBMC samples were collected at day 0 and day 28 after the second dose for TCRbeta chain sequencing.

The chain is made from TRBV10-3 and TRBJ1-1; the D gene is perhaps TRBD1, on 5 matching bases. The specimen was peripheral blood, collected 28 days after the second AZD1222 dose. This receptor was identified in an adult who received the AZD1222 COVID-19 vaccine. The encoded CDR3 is CAISAPGTATEAFF. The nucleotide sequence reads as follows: TGTGCCATCAGTGCCCCAGGGACGGCAACTGAAGCTTTCTTT.